The 32 T cell receptor beta chains below all came from one sample that was sequenced in a study of T-cell memory formation after mild COVID-19. Each CDR3 protein is one row after TCRdb ran MiXCR on the 5' RACE reads. The sample comprises about 270,000 distinct CDR3 sequences, 16% of which are singletons, and around 23% rests with the top ten. Sequencing used PBMCs or a T cell subset sorted from them (not recorded which). The receptors stem from a man younger than 30 who had mild COVID-19 (a few samples of this study predate the infection). Cell type and time point are not known.

This clonotype was picked up a small number of times. CDR3 residues: CASSQYTASYEQYF. The CDR3 region has the DNA TGTGCCAGCAGCCAGTACACAGCCTCCTACGAGCAGTACTTC. The chain has TRBV3-1 and TRBJ2-7, with no clear D. The ends were cut back, 3 bases at V and 0 bases at J, with 9 bases in the middle. CDR1 and CDR2 (germline): LGHDT, YNNKEL (reference sequence). The CDR3 has 14 residues.

Ten or more counts support this clonotype. This chain joins TRBV7-3 and TRBJ2-1; D gene ambiguous. Between the trimmed V and J ends, which lost 3 bases and 4 bases, there was a span of 10 bases. Germline V lookup: CDR1 SGHTA, CDR2 FQGTGA. The CDR3 consists of 14 residues. The CDR3 DNA reads TGTGCCAGCAGCTTGATAGGGCGATACAATGAGCAGTTCTTC. Its protein product is CASSLIGRYNEQFF.

This clonotype showed up just a few times. This chain joins TRBV7-2 and TRBJ1-1; TRBD1 might be the D (6 bases). V was trimmed by 5 bases and J by 7 bases, leaving 23 bases between them. CDR3 size: 16 residues. The germline CDR1 and CDR2 sequences are SGHTA and FQGNSA. For the CDR3, the DNA is TGTGCCAGCAGCCCCGACCGGAGGACAGTTGGGGATGAAGCTTTCTTT. Translation: CASSPDRRTVGDEAFF.

This clonotype was seen only a few times. The rearrangement links TRBV20-1 to TRBJ2-7; 11 bases align to TRBD2. Germline trimming cut 1 base from V and 7 bases from J; bases unmatched to any gene: 9. This CDR3 is 15 amino acids long. The germline CDR1 and CDR2 sequences are DFQATT and SNEGSKA (reference sequence). The CDR3 DNA follows: TGCAGTGCTAGAGTAGCGGGGGGGCCACCCACTGAGCAGTACGTC. Amino acids: CSARVAGGPPTEQYV.

V is TRBV12-3 or TRBV12-4 and J is TRBJ2-7; D is unclear. CDR3 length equals 14 residues. Between the trimmed V and J ends, which lost 1 base and 1 base, there was a span of 8 bases. CDR3 sequence (DNA): TGTGCCAGCAGTTTAGTACTGGGGTCCTACGAGCAGTACTTC. The encoded protein is CASSLVLGSYEQYF.

This clonotype was detected a few times. The J gene is TRBJ2-5, the V gene TRBV24-1; 8 bases map to TRBD2. Germline V CDR1 and CDR2: KGHDR, SFDVKD. The length of the CDR3 is 16 residues. V shed 4 bases, J shed 5 bases, and the junction held 11 bases outside the gene matches. The CDR3: CATSDPASGGGETQYF. DNA for the CDR3: TGTGCCACCAGTGACCCAGCAAGCGGGGGCGGGGAGACCCAGTACTTC.

This clonotype was detected ten times or more. The chain employs TRBV18 and TRBJ1-6; D uncertain. The germline V gene has CDR1 KGHSH and CDR2 LQKENI. The CDR3 is 12 residues long. With 6 bases removed from V and 2 bases from J, the gap between germline ends came to 2 bases. CDR3 sequence: CASSPYNSPLHF. CDR3 bases: TGTGCCAGCTCCCCCTATAATTCACCCCTCCACTTT.

This clonotype was picked up a small number of times. The chain combines TRBV18 with TRBJ1-4; the match to TRBD1 covers 8 bases. CDR1 is KGHSH, CDR2 LQKENI, per germline. The CDR3 contains 15 residues. The J segment lost 8 bases and the V segment lost 0 bases, leaving 5 bases of the junction unmatched. Written as DNA, the CDR3 is TGTGCCAGCTCACCACCCCAGGGGGCCGTGGAAAAACTGTTTTTT. This codes for CASSPPQGAVEKLFF.

The V gene is TRBV6-5, the J gene TRBJ1-1; D remains unclear. Germline V gene sequence: CDR1 MNHEY, CDR2 SVGAGI. The ends were cut back, 8 bases at V and 1 base at J, with 8 bases in the middle. This CDR3 is 12 amino acids long. CDR3 protein: CASYVGNTEAFF. The CDR3 bases are TGTGCCAGCTATGTGGGGAACACTGAAGCTTTCTTT.

This clonotype was observed a handful of times. This sequence joins TRBV4-2 and TRBJ2-1, with D hard to call. This CDR3 region has 14 residues. V shed 0 bases and J shed 5 bases, with 8 bases lying between them. CDR1 LGHNA and CDR2 YNFKEQ come from the germline V gene. CDR3: CASSQDRQNNEQFF. CDR3 DNA sequence: TGTGCCAGCAGCCAAGATCGCCAGAACAATGAGCAGTTCTTC.

The V and J genes are TRBV20-1 and TRBJ1-2; D call uncertain. Trimming took off 6 bases at V and 3 bases at J, with 5 bases between the two ends. The germline V gene encodes CDR1 DFQATT and CDR2 SNEGSKA (reference sequence). The CDR3 has 10 amino acids. CDR3 protein: CSAGDYGYTF. The CDR3 DNA reads TGCAGTGCCGGGGACTATGGCTACACCTTC.

This chain uses TRBV4-1 with TRBJ2-2; D gene ambiguous. Germline-derived CDR1 and CDR2 are MGHRA and YSYEKL. The germline V and J ends were trimmed by 5 bases and 9 bases, with 7 bases remaining between them. The CDR3 spans 11 residues. Here the CDR3 reads CASSYLRELFF. The CDR3 nucleotides are TGCGCCAGCAGCTACCTCCGGGAGCTGTTTTTT.

In its sample, this clonotype was seen a few times. The V gene is TRBV3-1, the J gene TRBJ1-2; D gene unclear. Germline-derived CDR1 and CDR2 are LGHDT and YNNKEL (reference sequence). The CDR3 runs 13 residues. The germline V and J ends were trimmed by 2 bases and 3 bases, with 7 bases remaining between them. DNA for the CDR3: TGTGCCAGCAGCCAAAGGAACCACTATGGCTACACCTTC. It encodes CASSQRNHYGYTF.

This clonotype has only a few counts. The rearrangement links TRBV7-8 to TRBJ1-2; a possible D gene is TRBD1 (5 bases). Germline assignment: CDR1 SGHVS and CDR2 FQNEAQ. The V and J ends lost 2 bases and 8 bases respectively, with 9 bases between them. This CDR3 region has 12 residues. In DNA, the CDR3 is TGTGCCAGCAGCTTACGGGGGAACGGCTACACCTTC. Amino acids: CASSLRGNGYTF.

The chain carries TRBV7-2 and TRBJ2-5; 10 positions match TRBD2. The CDR3 runs 15 residues. The V and J ends lost 2 bases and 5 bases, in that order; junction bases with no gene match: 5. Germline CDR1 is SGHTA and CDR2 is FQGNSA. In nucleotides, the CDR3 is TGTGCCAGCAGCTTACTAGCGGGGGCAACGGAGACCCAGTACTTC. It codes for CASSLLAGATETQYF.

The gene calls are TRBV29-1 and TRBJ1-1; 10 positions match TRBD1. In germline, CDR1 is SQVTM, CDR2 ANQGSEA. Trimming at V came to 4 bases and at J to 5 bases, leaving 4 bases not matched to a gene. The CDR3 is 13 amino acids. CDR3 nucleotide sequence: TGCAGCGTTGCCCCGGGACAGGGGACTGAAGCTTTCTTT. It yields the protein CSVAPGQGTEAFF.

This clonotype has a handful of counts. This chain connects TRBV9 to TRBJ1-1; perhaps TRBD1 as D (6 bases). CDR1 is SGDLS and CDR2 is YYNGEE in the germline V gene. The CDR3 is made up of 13 amino acids. Trimming pared 3 bases from V and 3 bases from J, leaving 9 bases between. The CDR3 here is CASSGKGDTEAFF. CDR3 coding DNA: TGTGCCAGCAGCGGAAAGGGGGACACTGAAGCTTTCTTT.

The genes are TRBV27 and TRBJ2-2, with D maybe TRBD2 (6 bases). CDR1 is MNHEY and CDR2 is SMNVEV in the germline V gene (reference sequence). This CDR3 contains 15 residues. V was pared by 5 bases and J by 3 bases, with 13 bases between. The CDR3 loop reads CASSLERADTGELFF. In DNA, the CDR3 is TGTGCCAGCAGTCTCGAGCGGGCTGACACCGGGGAGCTGTTTTTT.

This clonotype occurred a few times. The chain is built from TRBV6-6 and TRBJ1-2; 8 bases agree with TRBD1. Unmatched junction bases numbered 1, after V lost 2 bases and J lost 8 bases. CDR3 length: 12 residues. Germline V gene lookup returns CDR1 MNHNY and CDR2 SVGAGI (reference sequence). CDR3 coding DNA: TGTGCCAGCAGTTACGACAGGGGCGGCTACACCTTC. Translated, it gives CASSYDRGGYTF.

This clonotype was recorded a few times. The V and J genes are TRBV7-8 and TRBJ2-5; D not certain. Trimming pared 1 base from V and 14 bases from J, leaving 17 bases between. CDR1 and CDR2 (germline): SGHVS, FQNEAQ. The CDR3 is made up of 13 amino acids. CDR3 amino acids: CASSLGFRAGAYF. Here the CDR3 DNA reads TGTGCCAGCAGCTTAGGGTTTAGGGCAGGCGCCTACTTC. The whole variable domain, filled in from reference TRBV7-8 and TRBJ2-5, reads GAGVSQSPRYKVAKRGQDVALRCDPISGHVSLFWYQQALGQGPEFLTYFQNEAQLDKSGLPSDRFFAERPEGSVSTLKIQRTQQEDSAVYLCASSLGFRAGAYFGPGTRLLVL.

The V call is TRBV4-1, the J call TRBJ1-6, with a weak D call TRBD1 (6 bases). There are 16 residues in the CDR3. Germline V gene sequence: CDR1 MGHRA, CDR2 YSYEKL. The V end was cut by 1 base, the J end by 6 bases, with 13 bases between. The CDR3 loop reads CASSQVLGAVNSPLHF. CDR3 bases: TGCGCCAGCAGCCAAGTGCTGGGGGCTGTTAATTCACCCCTCCACTTT.

The chain employs TRBV7-2 and TRBJ2-1, with 8 bases identical to TRBD2. V gave up 5 bases and J gave up 7 bases; unmatched junction bases: 7. Germline V gives CDR1 SGHTA, CDR2 FQGNSA. The CDR3 contains 14 residues. CDR3 in amino acids: CASSTGTSGNEQFF. The CDR3 coding sequence is TGTGCCAGCAGCACCGGGACTAGTGGGAATGAGCAGTTCTTC.

This clonotype was seen a handful of times. The chain carries TRBV11-2 and TRBJ2-5; no firm D call. Germline lookup yields CDR1 SGHAT and CDR2 FQNNGV. V was pared by 10 bases and J by 5 bases, with 20 bases between. CDR3 size: 14 residues. The CDR3 DNA reads as TGTGCCACCCGAAAAAGTGAGCTGTGGGAGACCCAGTACTTC. Amino acid sequence: CATRKSELWETQYF.

This clonotype was seen more than once but under ten times. The chain combines TRBV7-6 with TRBJ2-3, with D hard to call. V lost 6 bases and J lost 8, with 12 bases in between. Germline assignment: CDR1 SGHVS and CDR2 FNYEAQ. The CDR3 has 12 amino acids. The CDR3 loop is CASSPDGGTQYF. In DNA form, the CDR3 reads TGTGCCAGCAGTCCTGACGGCGGTACGCAGTATTTT.

This clonotype was seen a few times. The chain carries TRBV7-3 and TRBJ2-3; no reliable D call. Between the trimmed V and J ends, which lost 5 bases and 3 bases, there was a span of 15 bases. The CDR3 loop spans 15 amino acids. Germline values: CDR1 SGHTA, CDR2 FQGTGA. For the CDR3, the DNA is TGTGCCAGCAGCCCAACAGCGTTCGGGACAGATACGCAGTATTTT. Translating it yields CASSPTAFGTDTQYF.

This clonotype was recorded a few times. This rearrangement joins TRBV4-2 to TRBJ2-3; TRBD1 aligns across 7 bases. The ends lost 1 base at V and 0 bases at J; junction bases unmatched: 10. From germline, CDR1 is LGHNA and CDR2 YNFKEQ. The CDR3 loop spans 18 amino acids. This chain's CDR3 is CASSQAFWAGGSTDTQYF. In DNA form, the CDR3 reads TGTGCCAGCAGCCAAGCTTTTTGGGCAGGGGGTAGCACAGATACGCAGTATTTT.

This clonotype has at least ten counts. V usage is TRBV7-2 and J usage is TRBJ1-3, with D possibly TRBD1 on 5 matching bases. From germline, CDR1 is SGHTA and CDR2 FQGNSA. This CDR3 is 14 amino acids long. Trimming stripped 2 bases from V and 2 bases from J, with 7 bases between. The CDR3 is CASSLRGPGNTIYF. Written as DNA, the CDR3 is TGTGCCAGCAGCTTACGGGGACCTGGAAACACCATATATTTT.

The rearrangement uses TRBV6-2 or TRBV6-3 and TRBJ1-1, with 11 bases aligning to TRBD1. Trimming removed 7 bases from V and 1 base from J; junction bases left unmatched: 8. This CDR3 is built from 16 residues. Germline CDR1 is MNHEY and CDR2 is SVGEGT. The CDR3 nucleotides are TGTGCCAGCAAGACTACGGGACAGGGGGGGAACACTGAAGCTTTCTTT. Translation: CASKTTGQGGNTEAFF.

The gene calls are TRBV6-5 and TRBJ1-1; possible D gene TRBD1, 5 bases. Germline-derived CDR1 and CDR2 are MNHEY and SVGAGI. V lost 6 bases and J 0 bases, leaving 17 bases between the germline ends. This CDR3 has 16 amino acids. CDR3 DNA sequence: TGTGCCAGCAGCCTTGACAGATATACCATGAACACTGAAGCTTTCTTT. This gives the protein CASSLDRYTMNTEAFF.

This clonotype was found a few times. The chain combines TRBV5-1 with TRBJ2-2, with no clear D. CDR1 is SGHRS, CDR2 YFSETQ, per germline. V gave up 0 bases and J gave up 5 bases, with 5 bases separating them. The CDR3 totals 13 residues. The CDR3 DNA is TGCGCCAGCAGCTTGGGGGCGACCGGGGAGCTGTTTTTT. It encodes CASSLGATGELFF.

The chain carries TRBV7-9 and TRBJ1-2, with D maybe TRBD1 (5 bases). The CDR3 length is 15 residues. Germline CDR1 reads SEHNR; CDR2 reads FQNEAQ (reference sequence). Trimming left V 5 bases short and J 6 bases short, with 19 bases between. CDR3 residues: CASSLRGGVRDGYTF. CDR3 nucleotides: TGTGCCAGCAGCCTTCGCGGGGGAGTGAGAGATGGCTACACCTTC.

V is TRBV20-1 and J is TRBJ2-5; 7 positions agree with TRBD2. The CDR3 is made up of 13 amino acids. From germline, CDR1 is DFQATT and CDR2 SNEGSKA (reference sequence). Unmatched junction bases numbered 8, after V lost 5 bases and J lost 5 bases. CDR3 loop: CSASRTRGETQYF. In nucleotides, the CDR3 is TGCAGTGCTTCCCGGACTAGGGGCGAGACCCAGTACTTC.